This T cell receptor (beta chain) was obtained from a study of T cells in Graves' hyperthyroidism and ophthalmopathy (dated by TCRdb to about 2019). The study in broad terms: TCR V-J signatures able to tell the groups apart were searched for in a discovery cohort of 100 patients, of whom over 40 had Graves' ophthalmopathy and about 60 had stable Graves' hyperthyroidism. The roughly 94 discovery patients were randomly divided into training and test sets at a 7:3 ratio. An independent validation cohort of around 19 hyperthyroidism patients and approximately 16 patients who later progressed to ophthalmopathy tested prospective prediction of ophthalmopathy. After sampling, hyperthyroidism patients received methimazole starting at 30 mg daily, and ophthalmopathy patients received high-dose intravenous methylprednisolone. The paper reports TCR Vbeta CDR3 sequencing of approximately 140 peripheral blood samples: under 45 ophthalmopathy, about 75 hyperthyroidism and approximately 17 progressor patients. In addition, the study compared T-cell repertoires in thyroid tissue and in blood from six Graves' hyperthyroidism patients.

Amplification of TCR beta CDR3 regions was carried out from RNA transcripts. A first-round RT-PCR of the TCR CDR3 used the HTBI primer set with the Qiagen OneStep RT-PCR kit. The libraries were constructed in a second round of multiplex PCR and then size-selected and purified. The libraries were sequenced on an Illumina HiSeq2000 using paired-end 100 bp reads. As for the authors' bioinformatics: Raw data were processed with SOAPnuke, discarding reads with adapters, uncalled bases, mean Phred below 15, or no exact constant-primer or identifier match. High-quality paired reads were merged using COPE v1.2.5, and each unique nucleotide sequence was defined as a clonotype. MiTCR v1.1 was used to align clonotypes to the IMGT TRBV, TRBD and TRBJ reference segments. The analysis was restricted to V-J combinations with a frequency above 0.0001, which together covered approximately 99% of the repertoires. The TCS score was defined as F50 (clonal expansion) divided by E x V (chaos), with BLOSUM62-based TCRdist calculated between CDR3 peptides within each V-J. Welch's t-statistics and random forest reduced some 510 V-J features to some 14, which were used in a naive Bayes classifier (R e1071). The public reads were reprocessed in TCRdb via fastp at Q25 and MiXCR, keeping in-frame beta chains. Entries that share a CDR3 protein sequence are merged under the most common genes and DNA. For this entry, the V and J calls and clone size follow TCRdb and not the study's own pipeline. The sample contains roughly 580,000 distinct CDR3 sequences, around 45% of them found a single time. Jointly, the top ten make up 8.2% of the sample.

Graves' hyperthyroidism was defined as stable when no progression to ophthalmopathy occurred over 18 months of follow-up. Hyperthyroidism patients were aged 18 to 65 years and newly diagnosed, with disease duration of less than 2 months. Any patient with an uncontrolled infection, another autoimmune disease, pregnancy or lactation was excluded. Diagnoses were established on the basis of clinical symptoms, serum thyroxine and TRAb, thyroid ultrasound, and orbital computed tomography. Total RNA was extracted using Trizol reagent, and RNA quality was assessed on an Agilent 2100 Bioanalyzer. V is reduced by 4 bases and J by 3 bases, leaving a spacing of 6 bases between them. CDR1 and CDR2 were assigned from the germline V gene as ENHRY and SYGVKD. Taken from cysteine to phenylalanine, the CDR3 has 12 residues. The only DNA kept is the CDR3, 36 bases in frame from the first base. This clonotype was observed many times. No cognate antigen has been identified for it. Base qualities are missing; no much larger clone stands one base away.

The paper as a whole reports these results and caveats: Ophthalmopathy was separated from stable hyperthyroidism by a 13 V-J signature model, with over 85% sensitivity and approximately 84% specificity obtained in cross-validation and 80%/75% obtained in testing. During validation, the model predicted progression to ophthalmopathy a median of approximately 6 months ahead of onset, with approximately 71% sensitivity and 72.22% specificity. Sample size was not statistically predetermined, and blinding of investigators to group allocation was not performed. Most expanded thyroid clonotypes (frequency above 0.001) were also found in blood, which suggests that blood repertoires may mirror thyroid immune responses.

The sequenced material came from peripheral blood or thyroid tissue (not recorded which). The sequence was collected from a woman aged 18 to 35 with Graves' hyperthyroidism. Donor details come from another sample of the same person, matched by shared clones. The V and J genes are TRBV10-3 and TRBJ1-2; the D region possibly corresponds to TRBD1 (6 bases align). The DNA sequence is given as TGTGCCATCAGTGGACAGGACTATGGCTACACCTTC. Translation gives CAISGQDYGYTF.